This T cell receptor beta chain was observed in a study of T cell responses to AZD1222 COVID-19 vaccine. Study observations and caveats: Across the whole spike, CD4 TCRs peaked at regions 160-218 and 743-854. Donors were mostly white British, more females; clonal diversity possibly underestimated. Among those given AZD1222, only five or six were seropositive at baseline.

Turning to this clone: Its antigen is as yet unknown.

CDR3 length: 14 amino acids. V dropped 5 bases and J dropped 1 base, with 9 bases sitting between them. Germline CDR1 SNHLY, CDR2 FYNNEI. Produced via immunoSEQ multiplex PCR; TCRdb's table is partial and in-frame only. The top ten clones hold 5% of a sample with 95,000 to 150,000 clones, 85% to 95% of them seen once. The source of this sequence is an adult who received the AZD1222 COVID-19 vaccine. This sample comprised peripheral blood, obtained 28 days after the second AZD1222 dose. The rearrangement joins TRBV2 to TRBJ1-3, with D perhaps TRBD1 (5 bases). DNA for the CDR3: TGTGCCAGCAGTAACGAGGGGTCTGGAAACACCATATATTTT. Translating it yields CASSNEGSGNTIYF.